This record covers a single T cell receptor (beta chain). Its antigen is not identified. This sample is part of a study of shared clonotypes between healthy human individuals. Study information: There were three CD4 naive, three CD4 memory, two CD8 naive and one CD8 memory plates per donor.

Findings of the study overall: When naive CD4 clonotypes were compared across several donors, around 5% were shared.

Adults of Caucasian background living in Nashville, Tennessee made up all donors. Sequencing used immunoSEQ multiplex PCR; TCRdb keeps in-frame clones, though not all of them. The sample has roughly 300,000 clones; about 73% are singletons. This clonotype originated in a man aged 25 to 40 in good health. Source material: memory CD4+ T cells sorted from blood. Subset described: CD45RA-negative fraction.

CDR3 nucleotide sequence: TGCGCCAGCACCGCTAGCGGAAACTTAGATACGCAGTATTTT. Encoded protein: CASTASGNLDTQYF. The V call is TRBV5-1, the J call TRBJ2-3, with TRBD2 identical over 7 bases. The CDR3 covers 14 residues. Germline CDR1 is SGHRS and CDR2 is YFSETQ. The junction had 9 bases not matched to a gene; V was cut back by 6 bases and J by 5 bases.